This entry is about one TCR beta chain. Antigen unknown. Overall study results and limits: The TCR gene usage of tumor memory CD4+ T cells clustered together with blood and lymph node memory CD4+ cells and with lymph node naive CD4+ cells.

After constant-region reverse-primer amplification, full-length variable regions underwent semi-nested PCR with Nested Universal Primer A. TCRdb recomputed calls from the 5' RACE reads with MiXCR, one row per CDR3 protein. The top ten hold around 3% of the sample, which has roughly 50,000 distinct CDR3 sequences, roughly a quarter seen once. The TCR sequence derives from a female donor with breast cancer. Sequenced: tumor-infiltrating naive CD4+ T cells sorted from the breast tumor. Subset indicated: naive CD4+ T cells, CD4+CD45RA+CD25-.

DNA for the CDR3: TGTGCCAGCAGCGTAACCGGGACAGGGGATGAGCAGTTCTTC. It yields the protein CASSVTGTGDEQFF. The chain is built from TRBV9 and TRBJ2-1; the match to TRBD1 covers 10 bases. The CDR3 is made up of 14 amino acids. V lost 1 base to trimming and J lost 8 bases; unmatched junction nucleotides: 3. The germline gives CDR1 SGDLS, CDR2 YYNGEE.